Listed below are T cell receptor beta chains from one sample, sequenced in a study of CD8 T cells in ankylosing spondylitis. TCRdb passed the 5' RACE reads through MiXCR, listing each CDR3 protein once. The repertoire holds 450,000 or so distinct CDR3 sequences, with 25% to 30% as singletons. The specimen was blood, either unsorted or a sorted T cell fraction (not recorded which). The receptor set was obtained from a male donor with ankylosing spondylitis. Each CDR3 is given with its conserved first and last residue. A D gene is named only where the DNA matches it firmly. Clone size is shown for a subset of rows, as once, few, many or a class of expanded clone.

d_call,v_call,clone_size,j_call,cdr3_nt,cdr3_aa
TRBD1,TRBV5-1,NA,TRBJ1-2,TGCGCCAGCAGCTCTGGGACAGGGGGTTATAATGGCTACACCTTC,CASSSGTGGYNGYTF
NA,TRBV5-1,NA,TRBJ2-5,TGTGCCAGCAGCTTGGGGGCGGGGGAAGAGACCCAGTACTTC,CASSLGAGEETQYF
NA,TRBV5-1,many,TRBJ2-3,TGCGCCAGCAGCTCCCTCGGGGATACGCAGTATTTT,CASSSLGDTQYF
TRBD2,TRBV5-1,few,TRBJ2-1,TGCGCCAGCAGCCCAACTAGCGGGAGTAGGAATGAGCAGTTCTTC,CASSPTSGSRNEQFF
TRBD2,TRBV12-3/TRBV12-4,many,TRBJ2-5,TGTGCCAGCAGTCTAGGCCTAGCGGGAGTCCAAGAGACCCAGTACTTC,CASSLGLAGVQETQYF
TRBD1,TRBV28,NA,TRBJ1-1,TGTGCCAGCAGTCCACAGGGGGGGCGGGACGCTGAAGCTTTCTTT,CASSPQGGRDAEAFF
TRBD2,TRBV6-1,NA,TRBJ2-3,TGTGCCAGCAGCATTAGCGGGAGTCCCACAGATACGCAGTATTTT,CASSISGSPTDTQYF
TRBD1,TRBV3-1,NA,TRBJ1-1,TGTGCCAGCAGCAGAGGAATCCCGGGACAGAAGAACACTGAAGCTTTCTTT,CASSRGIPGQKNTEAFF
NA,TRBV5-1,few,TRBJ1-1,TGCGCCAGCAGCTTGGTGAAGATGAACACTGAAGCTTTCTTT,CASSLVKMNTEAFF
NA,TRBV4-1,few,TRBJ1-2,TGCGCCAGCAGCCATAACAACTTCGGCTACACCTTC,CASSHNNFGYTF
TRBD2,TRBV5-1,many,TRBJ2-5,TGCGCCAGCAGCTCGGGACTAGCGGAAGAGACCCAGTACTTC,CASSSGLAEETQYF
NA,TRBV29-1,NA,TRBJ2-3,TGCAGCGCTTTACAGGGAGGAGCAGATACGCAGTATTTT,CSALQGGADTQYF
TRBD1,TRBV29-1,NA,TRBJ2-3,TGCAGCGTACGACAGGGGGTCATTGGAGATACGCAGTATTTT,CSVRQGVIGDTQYF
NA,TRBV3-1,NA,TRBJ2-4,TGTGCCAGCAGCCAAGATCAGGGGCGGGCTCAGTACTTC,CASSQDQGRAQYF
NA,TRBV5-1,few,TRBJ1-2,TGCGCCAGCAGCTTGACTCCGGGTATCGACTATGGCTACACCTTC,CASSLTPGIDYGYTF
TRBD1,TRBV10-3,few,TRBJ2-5,TGTGCCATCAGTGAGTCGACAGGGGTGGAGACCCAGTACTTC,CAISESTGVETQYF
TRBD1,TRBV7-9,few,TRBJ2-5,TGTGCCAGCACCCAGGGGGACAGCCAAGAGACCCAGTACTTC,CASTQGDSQETQYF
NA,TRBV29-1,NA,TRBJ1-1,TGCAGCGTTGAAGTGAGTGGCACTGAAGCTTTCTTT,CSVEVSGTEAFF
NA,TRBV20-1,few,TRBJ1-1,TGCAGTGCTAGAGCAATACCGAACACTGAAGCTTTCTTT,CSARAIPNTEAFF
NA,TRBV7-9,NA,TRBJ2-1,TGTGCCAGCAGCTTAATCCGCCTCGGGCAATATGAGCAGTTCTTC,CASSLIRLGQYEQFF
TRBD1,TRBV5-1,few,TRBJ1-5,TGCGCCAGCAGCTTGATAACAGGGGGTCAGCCCCAGCATTTT,CASSLITGGQPQHF
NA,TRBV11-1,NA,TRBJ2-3,TGTGCCAGCAGCTTAGCGCGGGCCCTACAGGATCGGGACACAGATACGCAGTATTTT,CASSLARALQDRDTDTQYF
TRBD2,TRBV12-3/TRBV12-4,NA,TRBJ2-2,TGTGCCAGCAGAGGGACTAGTCCTACCGGGGAGCTGTTTTTT,CASRGTSPTGELFF
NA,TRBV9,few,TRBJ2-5,TGTGCCAGCAGCGTCGTAGGGCACTCCCAAGAGACCCAGTACTTC,CASSVVGHSQETQYF
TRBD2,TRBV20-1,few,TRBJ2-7,TGCAGTGCTAGTGGGACTAGCGGGAGGGCCGGCAACGAGCAGTACTTC,CSASGTSGRAGNEQYF
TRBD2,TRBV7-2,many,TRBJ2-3,TGTGCCAGCAGTTCGAAGTCGGGAGGCCTGAACACAGATACGCAGTATTTT,CASSSKSGGLNTDTQYF
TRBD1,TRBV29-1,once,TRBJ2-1,TGCAGCGAGAAGGACAGGGTCTCCTACAATGAGCAGTTCTTC,CSEKDRVSYNEQFF
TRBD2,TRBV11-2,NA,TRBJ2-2,TGTGCCAGCACCCTTAGCGGGAGCGTTGCCGGGGAGCTGTTTTTT,CASTLSGSVAGELFF
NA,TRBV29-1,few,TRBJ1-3,TGCAGCGTTCTTGGCTGGGACTCTGGAAACACCATATATTTT,CSVLGWDSGNTIYF
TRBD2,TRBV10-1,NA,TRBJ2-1,TGCGCCAGCAGTCTACTAGCGGGTTTCAGCACCTACAATGAGCAGTTCTTC,CASSLLAGFSTYNEQFF
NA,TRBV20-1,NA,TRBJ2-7,TGCAGTGCTTACCGGGACCTACCCTCCGAGCAGTACTTC,CSAYRDLPSEQYF
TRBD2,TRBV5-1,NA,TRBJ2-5,TGCGCCAGCAGTACGGGCCACGCGGGAGATCAAGAGACCCAGTACTTC,CASSTGHAGDQETQYF
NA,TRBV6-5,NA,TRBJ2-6,TGTGCCAGCAGTTATTTACAGGGAGGCTCTGGGGCCAACGTCCTGACTTTC,CASSYLQGGSGANVLTF
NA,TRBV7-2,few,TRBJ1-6,TGTGCCAGCAGCTCTCTGGGGAGGAATTCACCCCTCCACTTT,CASSSLGRNSPLHF
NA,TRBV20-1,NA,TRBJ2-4,TGCAGTGCTAGAGAGAGTATAGCCAAAAACATTCAGTACTTC,CSARESIAKNIQYF
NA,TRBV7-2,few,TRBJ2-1,TGTGCCAGCAGCTTTGACTGGGGAGAGAATGAGCAGTTCTTC,CASSFDWGENEQFF
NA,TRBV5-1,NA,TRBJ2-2,TGCGCCAGCAGCTTGGTAGGGTTGGACACCGGGGAGCTGTTTTTT,CASSLVGLDTGELFF
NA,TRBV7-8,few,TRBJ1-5,TGTGCCAGCAGCTTAGTTCCCGGAAATCAGCCCCAGCATTTT,CASSLVPGNQPQHF
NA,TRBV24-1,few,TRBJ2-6,TGTGCCACCAGTGACCCCCCTAGTGGGGCCAACGTCCTGACTTTC,CATSDPPSGANVLTF
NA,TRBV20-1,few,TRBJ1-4,TGCAGTGCTAGCCCTAGCCCGTGGGCAGGCAATGAAAAACTGTTTTTT,CSASPSPWAGNEKLFF
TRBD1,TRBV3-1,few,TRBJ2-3,TGTGCCAGCAGCCTCTCGACAGGGGGAGATACGCAGTATTTT,CASSLSTGGDTQYF
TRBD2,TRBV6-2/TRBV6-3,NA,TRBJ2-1,TGTGCCAGCAGTTCCGACTGGGCGGGAGCCATCTCCTACAATGAGCAGTTCTTC,CASSSDWAGAISYNEQFF
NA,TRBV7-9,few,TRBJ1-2,TGTGCCAGCAGCCAACAGCAGACCAACTATGGCTACACCTTC,CASSQQQTNYGYTF
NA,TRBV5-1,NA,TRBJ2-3,TGCGCCAGCAGCTTGGGGACTACCACAGATACGCAGTATTTT,CASSLGTTTDTQYF
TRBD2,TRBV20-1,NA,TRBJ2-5,TGCAGTGCTAGTGGGAGGGCCATGGAGACCCAGTACTTC,CSASGRAMETQYF
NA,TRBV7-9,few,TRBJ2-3,TGTGCCAGCAGCGCTCGGACAGGCACAGATACGCAGTATTTT,CASSARTGTDTQYF
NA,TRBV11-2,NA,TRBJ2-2,TGTGCCAGCAGTTACAACCAGGGGTTTGGGGAGCTGTTTTTT,CASSYNQGFGELFF
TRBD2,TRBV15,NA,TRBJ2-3,TGTGCCACCAGCAGAGGAAAGACTAGCGGGAGAATCACAGATACGCAGTATTTT,CATSRGKTSGRITDTQYF
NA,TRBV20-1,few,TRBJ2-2,TGCAGTGCGAGAAGGCTGGGGGCGAACGGGGAGCTGTTTTTT,CSARRLGANGELFF
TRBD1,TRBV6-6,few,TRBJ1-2,TGTGCCAGCAGTAATCGACAGGGGGTAGGCTACACCTTC,CASSNRQGVGYTF
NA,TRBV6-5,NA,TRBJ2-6,TGTGCCAGCAGCTTATTTGGGGGGGCCAACGTCCTGACTTTC,CASSLFGGANVLTF
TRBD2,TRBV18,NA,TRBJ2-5,TGTGCCAGCTCACCACCGGCGGGAGGGCCGAATCAAGAGACCCAGTACTTC,CASSPPAGGPNQETQYF